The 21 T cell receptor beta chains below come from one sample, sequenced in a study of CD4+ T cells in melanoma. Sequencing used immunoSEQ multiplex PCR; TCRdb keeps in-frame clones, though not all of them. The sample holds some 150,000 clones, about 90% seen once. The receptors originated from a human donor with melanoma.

This CDR3 is CASSPPFLRNTIYF. CDR3 nucleotides: TGTGCCAGCAGCCCCCCCTTTTTGCGAAACACCATATATTTT. V and J are TRBV13 and TRBJ1-3; no reliable D call. From germline, CDR1 is PRHDT and CDR2 FYEKMQ (reference sequence). V lost 5 bases to trimming and J lost 5 bases, with 13 bases between them. This CDR3 has 14 amino acids. The whole variable domain, remainder taken from reference TRBV13 and TRBJ1-3, is AAGVIQSPRHLIKEKRETATLKCYPIPRHDTVYWYQQGPGQDPQFLISFYEKMQSDKGSIPDRFSAQQFSDYHSELNMSSLELGDSALYFCASSPPFLRNTIYFGEGSWLTVV.

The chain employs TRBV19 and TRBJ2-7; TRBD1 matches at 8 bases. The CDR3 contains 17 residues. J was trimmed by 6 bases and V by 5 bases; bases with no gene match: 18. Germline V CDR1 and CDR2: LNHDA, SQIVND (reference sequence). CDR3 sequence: CASSESGTGSPKGEQYF. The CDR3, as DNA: TGTGCCAGTAGTGAATCCGGGACAGGCAGTCCTAAAGGCGAGCAGTACTTC.

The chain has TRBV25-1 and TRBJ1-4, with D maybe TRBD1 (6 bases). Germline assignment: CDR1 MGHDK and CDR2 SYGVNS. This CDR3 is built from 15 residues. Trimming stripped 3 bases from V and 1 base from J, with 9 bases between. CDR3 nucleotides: TGTGCCAGCAGTGACCCGACAGGAACTAATGAAAAACTGTTTTTT. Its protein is CASSDPTGTNEKLFF.

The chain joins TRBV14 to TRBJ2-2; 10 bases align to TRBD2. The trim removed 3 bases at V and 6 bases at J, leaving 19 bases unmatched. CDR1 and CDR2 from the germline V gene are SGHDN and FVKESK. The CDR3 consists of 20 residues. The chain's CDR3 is CASSQVDRTSGLFRAGELFF. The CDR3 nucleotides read TGTGCCAGCAGCCAGGTGGACCGGACTAGCGGATTATTTAGGGCCGGGGAGCTGTTTTTT.

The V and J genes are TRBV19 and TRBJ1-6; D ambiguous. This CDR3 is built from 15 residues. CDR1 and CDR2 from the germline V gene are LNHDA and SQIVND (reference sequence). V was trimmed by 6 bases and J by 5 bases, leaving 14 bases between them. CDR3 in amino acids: CASRRKGSDNSPLHF. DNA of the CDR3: TGTGCCAGTAGAAGGAAGGGAAGTGATAATTCACCCCTCCACTTT.

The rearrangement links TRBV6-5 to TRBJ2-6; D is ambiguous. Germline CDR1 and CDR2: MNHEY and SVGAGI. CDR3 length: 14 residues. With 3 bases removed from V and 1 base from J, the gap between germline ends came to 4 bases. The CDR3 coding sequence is TGTGCCAGCAGTTATACTTCTGGGGCCAACGTCCTGACTTTC. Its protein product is CASSYTSGANVLTF.

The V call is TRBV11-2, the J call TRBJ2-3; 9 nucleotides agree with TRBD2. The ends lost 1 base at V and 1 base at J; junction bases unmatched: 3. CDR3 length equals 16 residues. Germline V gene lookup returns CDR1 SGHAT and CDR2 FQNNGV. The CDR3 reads CASSLASGGRTDTQYF. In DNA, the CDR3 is TGTGCCAGCAGCTTAGCAAGCGGGGGGCGCACAGATACGCAGTATTTT.

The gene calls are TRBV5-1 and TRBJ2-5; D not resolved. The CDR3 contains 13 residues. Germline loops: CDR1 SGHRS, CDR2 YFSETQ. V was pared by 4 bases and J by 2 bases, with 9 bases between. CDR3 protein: CASSRDKQETQYF. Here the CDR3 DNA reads TGCGCCAGCAGCCGTGACAAACAAGAGACCCAGTACTTC.

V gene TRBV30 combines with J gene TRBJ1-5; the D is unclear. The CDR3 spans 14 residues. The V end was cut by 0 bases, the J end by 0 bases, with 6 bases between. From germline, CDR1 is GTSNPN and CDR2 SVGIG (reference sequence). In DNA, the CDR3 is TGTGCCTGGAGTGTACTTGATAGCAATCAGCCCCAGCATTTT. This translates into CAWSVLDSNQPQHF. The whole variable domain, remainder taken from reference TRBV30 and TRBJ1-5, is SQTIHQWPATLVQPVGSPLSLECTVEGTSNPNLYWYRQAAGRGLQLLFYSVGIGQISSEVPQNLSASRPQDRQFILSSKKLLLSDSGFYLCAWSVLDSNQPQHFGDGTRLSIL.

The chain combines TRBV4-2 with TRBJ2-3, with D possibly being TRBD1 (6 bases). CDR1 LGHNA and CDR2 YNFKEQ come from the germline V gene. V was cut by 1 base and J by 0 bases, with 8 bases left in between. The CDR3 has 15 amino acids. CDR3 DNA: TGTGCCAGCAGCCAAGCGCAGGGGAGCACAGATACGCAGTATTTT. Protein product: CASSQAQGSTDTQYF.

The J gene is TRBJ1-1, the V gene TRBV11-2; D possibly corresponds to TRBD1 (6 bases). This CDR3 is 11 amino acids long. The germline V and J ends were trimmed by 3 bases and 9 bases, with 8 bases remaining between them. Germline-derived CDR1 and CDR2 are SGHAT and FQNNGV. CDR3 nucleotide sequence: TGTGCCAGCAGCTTCCAGGGGAAAGCTTTCTTT. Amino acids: CASSFQGKAFF.

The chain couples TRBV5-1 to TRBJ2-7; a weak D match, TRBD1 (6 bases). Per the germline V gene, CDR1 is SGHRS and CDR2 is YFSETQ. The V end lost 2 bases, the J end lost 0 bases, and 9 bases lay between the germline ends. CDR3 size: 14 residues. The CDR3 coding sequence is TGCGCCAGCAGCTTAGGACAGTACTCCTACGAGCAGTACTTC. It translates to CASSLGQYSYEQYF.

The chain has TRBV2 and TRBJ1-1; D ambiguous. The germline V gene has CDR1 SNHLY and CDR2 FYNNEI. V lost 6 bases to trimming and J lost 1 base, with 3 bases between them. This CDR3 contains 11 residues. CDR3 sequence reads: CASSQNTEAFF. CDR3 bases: TGTGCCAGCAGCCAGAACACTGAAGCTTTCTTT.

CDR3 coding DNA: TGTGCCAGTAGACCTCCAGATTCGAACACTGAAGCTTTCTTT. As protein: CASRPPDSNTEAFF. The chain has TRBV19 and TRBJ1-1; the D is unclear. CDR3 length equals 14 residues. Trimming stripped 6 bases from V and 1 base from J, with 12 bases between. Germline CDR1 reads LNHDA; CDR2 reads SQIVND (reference sequence).

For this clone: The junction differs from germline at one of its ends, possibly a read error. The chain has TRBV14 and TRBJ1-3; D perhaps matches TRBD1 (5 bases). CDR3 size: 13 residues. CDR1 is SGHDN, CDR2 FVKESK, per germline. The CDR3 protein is CASSQGEGLRLHF. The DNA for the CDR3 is TGTGCCAGCAGCCAAGGGGAGGGACTGCGATTACATTTT.

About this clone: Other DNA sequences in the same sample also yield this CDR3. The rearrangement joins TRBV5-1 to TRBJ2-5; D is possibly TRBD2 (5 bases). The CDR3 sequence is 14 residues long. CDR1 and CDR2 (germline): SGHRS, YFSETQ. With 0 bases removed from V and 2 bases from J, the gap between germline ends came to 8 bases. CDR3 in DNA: TGCGCCAGCAGCTTGGTCTCGGGGCAAGAGACCCAGTACTTC. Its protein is CASSLVSGQETQYF.

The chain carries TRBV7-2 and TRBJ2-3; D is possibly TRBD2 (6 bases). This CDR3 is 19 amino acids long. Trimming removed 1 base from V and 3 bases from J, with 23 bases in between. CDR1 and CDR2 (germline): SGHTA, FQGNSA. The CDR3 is CASSLESSGLRGVTDTQYF. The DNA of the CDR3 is TGTGCCAGCAGCTTAGAAAGTTCGGGATTGCGCGGGGTAACAGATACGCAGTATTTT.

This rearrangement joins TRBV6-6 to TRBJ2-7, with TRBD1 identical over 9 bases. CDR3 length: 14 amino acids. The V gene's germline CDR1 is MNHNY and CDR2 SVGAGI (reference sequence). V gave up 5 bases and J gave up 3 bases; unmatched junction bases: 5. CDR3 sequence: CASSRTGDYYEQYF. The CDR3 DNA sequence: TGTGCCAGCAGTCGGACAGGGGATTACTACGAGCAGTACTTC.

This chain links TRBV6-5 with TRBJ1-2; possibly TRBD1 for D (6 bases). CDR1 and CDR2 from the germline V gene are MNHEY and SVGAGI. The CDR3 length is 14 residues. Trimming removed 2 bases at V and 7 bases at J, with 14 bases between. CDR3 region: CASSYPGGQGGYTF. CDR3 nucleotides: TGTGCCAGCAGTTACCCCGGGGGGCAGGGTGGCTACACCTTC.

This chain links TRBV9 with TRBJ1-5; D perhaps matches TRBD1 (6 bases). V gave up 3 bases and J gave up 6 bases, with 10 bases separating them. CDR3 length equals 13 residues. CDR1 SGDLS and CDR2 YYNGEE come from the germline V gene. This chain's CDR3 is CASSDGGAQPQHF. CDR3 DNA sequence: TGTGCCAGCAGCGACGGGGGGGCTCAGCCCCAGCATTTT.

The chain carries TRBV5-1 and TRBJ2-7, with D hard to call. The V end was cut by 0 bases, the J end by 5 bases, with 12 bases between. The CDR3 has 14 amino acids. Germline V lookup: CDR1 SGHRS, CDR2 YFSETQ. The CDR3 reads CASSLDPGTNEQYF. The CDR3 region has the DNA TGCGCCAGCAGCTTGGATCCGGGTACGAACGAGCAGTACTTC.